The clone carrying this T cell receptor beta chain was recorded many times. These data come from a study of neurological immune-mediated disorders. This CDR3 contains 17 residues. Trimming pared 5 bases from V and 0 bases from J, leaving 17 bases between. TCRdb reprocessed the 5' RACE reads with MiXCR, giving one entry per CDR3 protein. The sample lists more than 40,000 distinct CDR3 sequences; approximately 14% were seen once. The chain carries TRBV12-3 or TRBV12-4 and TRBJ1-3, with D uncertain. This clonotype was obtained from a woman in her sixties with HTLV-1-associated myelopathy (HAM/TSP). Sample: CD4+ T cells from blood. Written as DNA, the CDR3 is TGTGCCAGCAGTCCGAGGACGTCAGTCGCCTCTGGAAACACCATATATTTT. Translated: CASSPRTSVASGNTIYF.